The rows below give T cell receptor beta chains drawn from one sample of a study of cytomegalovirus exposure and HLA in healthy donors. The assay was immunoSEQ multiplex PCR, and TCRdb's table has in-frame clones only and misses some. The sample includes approximately 100,000 clones, less than 10% of them seen just once. Sequenced material: PBMCs. These receptor sequences come from a man over 45 in good health and CMV-seropositive. CDR3s include the opening cysteine and the closing phenylalanine or tryptophan. The D gene is left open where the match is weak. Clone sizes are given selectively: once, few, many, or a class where the clone is expanded.

j_gene | v_gene | abundance | d_gene | CDR3nt | CDR3aa
TRBJ2-1 | TRBV19 | few | NA | TGTGCCAGTAGTATAGGGGGAACAGGGCTCTCCTACAATGAGCAGTTCTTC | CASSIGGTGLSYNEQFF
TRBJ1-1 | TRBV7-9 | NA | NA | TGTGCCAGCAGCTTAGGGACAGAGAACACTGAAGCTTTCTTT | CASSLGTENTEAFF
TRBJ1-1 | TRBV29-1 | few | NA | TGCAGCCTGGAGGGCCGGGGGGTAGGAGCTTTCTTT | CSLEGRGVGAFF
TRBJ2-1 | TRBV4-3 | NA | TRBD2 | TGCGCCAGCAGCCAAGATTGGGGACTAGAATACAATGAGCAGTTCTTC | CASSQDWGLEYNEQFF
TRBJ2-3 | TRBV11-2 | NA | TRBD2 | TGTGCCAGCTCTAGAGGGGGAGTAGCGGGACATAGCACAGATACGCAGTATTTT | CASSRGGVAGHSTDTQYF
TRBJ2-1 | TRBV19 | few | NA | TGTGCCAGTAGTATAGTCACGAGCGGGTTAAAGTTCTTC | CASSIVTSGLKFF
TRBJ1-5 | TRBV30 | NA | NA | TGTGCCTGGAGTGCGGGGAATCAGCCCCAGCATTTT | CAWSAGNQPQHF
TRBJ2-2 | TRBV2 | NA | TRBD2 | TGTGCCAGTCAGCGGGAGTGGAACACCGGGGAGCTGTTTTTT | CASQREWNTGELFF
TRBJ2-3 | TRBV30 | few | TRBD2 | TGTGCCTGGAGTGCAACTGAGACCGGGACTAGCGGGAGAATCGCAGATACGCAGTATTTT | CAWSATETGTSGRIADTQYF
TRBJ1-5 | TRBV19 | NA | NA | TGTGCCAGTAGTTATGGACCTGCTCGACAGTCTAGCAATCAGCCCCAGCATTTT | CASSYGPARQSSNQPQHF
TRBJ1-4 | TRBV5-4 | NA | TRBD1 | TGTGCCAGCAGTTTCCGTGAGACAGGGACGGGAGAACTGTTTTTT | CASSFRETGTGELFF
TRBJ2-7 | TRBV10-3 | NA | NA | TGTGCCATCAGTCCCACAGACCTGTCCTACGAGCAGTACTTC | CAISPTDLSYEQYF
TRBJ1-5 | TRBV5-4 | few | NA | TGTGCCAGCAGCTTGGATGGCAGCGGGGATCAGCCCCAGCATTTT | CASSLDGSGDQPQHF
TRBJ1-4 | TRBV4-2 | NA | NA | TGTGCCAGCAGCCAAGCCGTACCTCCGGCTAATGAAAAACTGTTTTTT | CASSQAVPPANEKLFF
TRBJ2-1 | TRBV13 | NA | TRBD2 | TGTGCCAGCAAAAACGGGAGGGCGAATGAGCAGTTCTTC | CASKNGRANEQFF